This TCR beta chain stems from a study of Graves' ophthalmopathy and Graves' hyperthyroidism. Whole-study results and caveats: Most thyroid-expanded clonotypes exceeding 0.001 frequency were also found in blood.

This clonotype has a count of ten or more. Its antigen remains unidentified. The CDR3 covers 14 residues. V gave up 5 bases and J gave up 6 bases; unmatched junction bases: 4. The V gene's germline CDR1 is SNHLY and CDR2 FYNNEI. The sequenced template was RNA, covering the TCR beta CDR3 region. HTBI-primed RT-PCR formed the first round, and a multiplex PCR formed the second. From the multiplex PCR reads, TCRdb called clonotypes with MiXCR, one entry per CDR3 protein. The sample yields about 640,000 distinct CDR3 sequences, over 40% seen once. The rearrangement uses TRBV2 and TRBJ1-5; 10 positions match TRBD1. The sample comprised peripheral blood. This TCR was recovered from an adult man with Graves' ophthalmopathy. The CDR3 DNA reads as TGTGCCAGCAGTCGACAGGGGGCGGTTCAGCCCCAGCATTTT. This translates into CASSRQGAVQPQHF.